This T cell receptor beta chain came from a study of technical replicates of blood from a handful of donors. Sequencing was performed with immunoSEQ multiplex PCR; in TCRdb, only in-frame clones are kept and a portion is missing. This table holds about 85,000 clones, over 90% found once. This CDR3 is built from 14 residues. Germline CDR1 reads GTSNPN; CDR2 reads SVGIG (reference sequence). The trim removed 4 bases at V and 6 bases at J, leaving 12 bases unmatched. The sequence derives from a human donor in good health. The chain carries TRBV30 and TRBJ2-7; 7 bases are shared with TRBD2. Sequencing input: T cells isolated from PBMCs. The chain's CDR3 is CAWIRGGTPGEQYF. CDR3 coding DNA: TGTGCCTGGATCCGCGGGGGTACTCCCGGCGAGCAGTACTTC.